These 11 T cell receptor beta chains share one sample of origin, sequenced in a study of T cell responses to AZD1222 COVID-19 vaccine. Assay: immunoSEQ multiplex PCR; the TCRdb copy retains only in-frame clones and omits some. Among about 150,000 clones listed, approximately 92% were seen once. Sequenced here: peripheral blood, sampled 28 days after the second AZD1222 dose. Every receptor here comes from an adult who received the AZD1222 COVID-19 vaccine.

The rearrangement joins TRBV5-5 to TRBJ2-5, with TRBD2 as a possible D gene (5 bases). The CDR3 sequence is 13 residues long. V gave up 1 base and J gave up 9 bases, with 13 bases separating them. The germline gives CDR1 SGHKS, CDR2 YYEKEE (reference sequence). CDR3 nucleotide sequence: TGTGCCAGCAGCTTGATCACGGCGGAGGCCCAGTACTTC. Amino acids: CASSLITAEAQYF.

V and J are TRBV12-3 or TRBV12-4 and TRBJ1-2; a possible D gene is TRBD1 (5 bases). V gave up 7 bases and J gave up 3 bases, with 12 bases separating them. The CDR3 runs 13 residues. The CDR3 coding sequence is TGTGCCAGCACTACCGGGGCATACTATGGCTACACCTTC. It codes for CASTTGAYYGYTF.

This clone was observed once. V is TRBV9 and J is TRBJ1-6; 9 nucleotides align to TRBD1. The CDR3 runs 15 residues. Germline CDR1 and CDR2: SGDLS and YYNGEE. Trimming took 3 bases from V and 6 from J; bases not matched to a gene: 4. CDR3 amino acids: CASSAWTGANSPLHF. The CDR3 DNA reads as TGTGCCAGCAGCGCCTGGACAGGGGCTAATTCACCCCTCCACTTT.

The chain is built from TRBV20-1 and TRBJ1-5, with D possibly being TRBD1 (6 bases). Germline values: CDR1 DFQATT, CDR2 SNEGSKA (reference sequence). This CDR3 contains 14 residues. The V end was cut by 3 bases, the J end by 1 base, with 10 bases between. The CDR3 here is CSASGQGSNQPQHF. DNA for the CDR3: TGCAGTGCTAGTGGTCAGGGGAGCAATCAGCCCCAGCATTTT.

The rearrangement uses TRBV7-3 and TRBJ2-7, with D perhaps TRBD1 or TRBD2 (5 bases each). Trimming took 3 bases from V and 1 from J, leaving 10 bases between them. Germline V gene sequence: CDR1 SGHTA, CDR2 FQGTGA. This CDR3 region has 14 residues. Here the CDR3 reads CASSFLGTSYEQYF. The CDR3 DNA is TGTGCCAGCAGCTTTCTAGGGACGTCCTACGAGCAGTACTTC.

The chain joins TRBV4-1 to TRBJ1-1, with D hard to call. Germline assignment: CDR1 MGHRA and CDR2 YSYEKL. V lost 4 bases and J 1 base, leaving 13 bases between the germline ends. The CDR3 has 15 amino acids. The CDR3 nucleotides are TGCGCCAGCAGCCCTGGCGGATTCCGGAACACTGAAGCTTTCTTT. It codes for CASSPGGFRNTEAFF.

CDR3 region: CASSEALLTDEQYF. The CDR3 nucleotides are TGTGCCAGCAGTGAAGCGCTTCTCACCGACGAGCAGTACTTC. The rearrangement uses TRBV6-1 and TRBJ2-7; D gene ambiguous. Germline V gene data show CDR1 as MNHNS and CDR2 as SASEGT. The CDR3 is made up of 14 amino acids. Trimming stripped 0 bases from V and 5 bases from J, with 11 bases between.

This chain links TRBV15 with TRBJ1-1; no clear D gene. Germline CDR1 and CDR2: LNHNV and YYDKDF (reference sequence). Trimming removed 5 bases from V and 4 bases from J, with 8 bases in between. This CDR3 has 12 amino acids. CDR3 amino acids: CATSFRTTEAFF. In DNA form, the CDR3 reads TGTGCCACCAGCTTCAGGACCACTGAAGCTTTCTTT. Variable domain in full (rest from reference TRBV15 and TRBJ1-1): DAMVIQNPRYQVTQFGKPVTLSCSQTLNHNVMYWYQQKSSQAPKLLFHYYDKDFNNEADTPDNFQSRRPNTSFCFLDIRSPGLGDTAMYLCATSFRTTEAFFGQGTRLTVV.

V gene TRBV7-8 combines with J gene TRBJ2-7, with D possibly being TRBD1 or TRBD2 (5 bases each). V lost 1 base and J 12 bases, leaving 25 bases between the germline ends. The CDR3 runs 16 residues. CDR1 SGHVS and CDR2 FQNEAQ come from the germline V gene. DNA of the CDR3: TGTGCCAGCAGCTTAGGATCCGGGACCACAATCGGGGAAAGGTACTTC. Protein: CASSLGSGTTIGERYF.

This clone appeared once. The V and J genes are TRBV11-3 and TRBJ1-1, with 7 bases that match TRBD1. Germline V gives CDR1 SGHNT, CDR2 YENEEA. Unmatched junction bases numbered 6, after V lost 4 bases and J lost 1 base. The CDR3 spans 15 residues. CDR3 coding DNA: TGTGCCAGCAGCTACAGGGGAGGCGAGAACACTGAAGCTTTCTTT. Protein: CASSYRGGENTEAFF.

The genes are TRBV5-5 and TRBJ1-3; tentatively, D is TRBD1 (5 bases). CDR3 length equals 13 residues. Germline-derived CDR1 and CDR2 are SGHKS and YYEKEE (reference sequence). V lost 4 bases, J lost 4 bases, and 9 bases lay in between. The CDR3 bases are TGTGCCAGCAGCAGGGGAATCGGAAACACCATATATTTT. Its translation: CASSRGIGNTIYF.